What follows are 15 T cell receptor beta chains derived from one specimen sequenced in a study of beta chain features in type 1 diabetes. The isolated RNA, all of it, was reverse transcribed, so expressed TCRB transcripts were what got sequenced. Method: immunoSEQ multiplex PCR; TCRdb's copy keeps in-frame clones and lacks some. Here the sample spans around 350,000 clones, roughly 12% being singletons. Sequenced input: naive CD4+ T cells from blood. The receptor source for this set is a young man in good health.

This clone has a handful of counts. The sample has other DNA sequences that encode this CDR3 too. V and J are TRBV19 and TRBJ2-7; 8 bases agree with TRBD1. Germline CDR1 and CDR2: LNHDA and SQIVND (reference sequence). The V and J ends lost 6 bases and 2 bases, in that order; junction bases with no gene match: 6. CDR3 size: 14 residues. The CDR3 DNA follows: TGTGCCAGTAGCCGGACAGGGATACCCTACGAGCAGTACTTC. Translation gives CASSRTGIPYEQYF.

This clone was recorded a few times. The chain is built from TRBV7-6 and TRBJ2-7; D perhaps matches TRBD1 (6 bases). Germline V CDR1 and CDR2: SGHVS, FNYEAQ. The V gene lost 1 base and the J gene lost 0 bases, with 7 bases spanning the gap. The length of the CDR3 is 14 residues. CDR3 DNA: TGTGCCAGCAGCTTAGGGGACACCTCCTACGAGCAGTACTTC. Translation gives CASSLGDTSYEQYF.

This chain links TRBV5-4 with TRBJ1-1; TRBD1 is a possible D gene (6 bases). CDR1 and CDR2 (germline): SGHNT, YYREEE (reference sequence). CDR3 length: 17 residues. Trimming cost V 3 bases and J 0 bases, with 18 bases left between them. Here the CDR3 reads CASSSGQSGVMNTEAFF. In nucleotides, the CDR3 is TGTGCCAGCAGCTCGGGACAATCAGGAGTAATGAACACTGAAGCTTTCTTT. The full variable domain, completed using reference TRBV5-4 and TRBJ1-1, is ETGVTQSPTHLIKTRGQQVTLRCSSQSGHNTVSWYQQALGQGPQFIFQYYREEENGRGNFPPRFSGLQFPNYSSELNVNALELDDSALYLCASSSGQSGVMNTEAFFGQGTRLTVV.

This clone occurred a few times. The rearrangement joins TRBV30 to TRBJ2-7; unclear D gene. The CDR3 sequence is 11 residues long. V was trimmed by 5 bases and J by 4 bases, leaving 9 bases between them. Germline values: CDR1 GTSNPN, CDR2 SVGIG (reference sequence). CDR3 sequence (DNA): TGTGCCTGGGGATACAGTTACGAGCAGTACTTC. It translates to CAWGYSYEQYF.

This clone came up a few times. In DNA, the CDR3 is TGTGCCAGTAGCTCCCGCGGGGGAGGCTACACCTTC. Protein sequence: CASSSRGGGYTF. The J gene is TRBJ1-2, the V gene TRBV19; D possibly corresponds to TRBD1 (5 bases). The CDR3 covers 12 residues. Germline assignment: CDR1 LNHDA and CDR2 SQIVND (reference sequence). V gave up 6 bases and J gave up 8 bases, with 13 bases separating them. The full variable domain, in which reference TRBV19 and TRBJ1-2 provide the parts outside the CDR3, is DGGITQSPKYLFRKEGQNVTLSCEQNLNHDAMYWYRQDPGQGLRLIYYSQIVNDFQKGDIAEGYSVSREKKESFPLTVTSAQKNPTAFYLCASSSRGGGYTFGSGTRLTVV.

This clone was recorded a few times. The rearrangement links TRBV15 to TRBJ1-4, with unresolved D. Germline V gene data show CDR1 as LNHNV and CDR2 as YYDKDF (reference sequence). Trimming removed 3 bases at V and 6 bases at J, with 8 bases between. The CDR3 has 13 amino acids. In DNA, the CDR3 is TGTGCCACCAGCAGGGAGAGGGATGAAAAACTGTTTTTT. It translates to CATSRERDEKLFF.

The chain links TRBV7-3 to TRBJ2-1, with TRBD2 matching over 10 bases. V lost 2 bases, J lost 6 bases, and 13 bases stayed unmatched. Germline V gene data show CDR1 as SGHTA and CDR2 as FQGTGA. This CDR3 region has 18 residues. DNA of the CDR3: TGTGCCAGCAGCTTAGGTCCCCGAGCGGGGGGGCCATTCAATGAGCAGTTCTTC. Amino acid sequence: CASSLGPRAGGPFNEQFF.

In this sample, this clone turned up a few times. The J gene is TRBJ2-7, the V gene TRBV13, with unresolved D. V lost 1 base and J 1 base, leaving 2 bases between the germline ends. The CDR3 contains 12 residues. Germline-derived CDR1 and CDR2 are PRHDT and FYEKMQ (reference sequence). The CDR3 protein is CASSLVSYEQYF. CDR3 in DNA: TGTGCCAGCAGCTTAGTATCCTACGAGCAGTACTTC.

V gene TRBV7-9 combines with J gene TRBJ1-1, with D uncertain. Germline lookup yields CDR1 SEHNR and CDR2 FQNEAQ (reference sequence). The CDR3 is made up of 15 amino acids. The V end was cut by 4 bases, the J end by 1 base, with 13 bases between. The CDR3 sequence: CASSYSFLRNTEAFF. CDR3 nucleotide sequence: TGTGCCAGCAGCTATAGTTTCCTTCGGAACACTGAAGCTTTCTTT.

This clone was observed a few times. The chain uses TRBV6-5 and TRBJ2-5; 7 bases align to TRBD2. With V trimmed by 1 base and J by 2 bases, 4 bases remained unmatched. The CDR3 runs 15 residues. Looked up from germline, CDR1 is MNHEY and CDR2 is SVGAGI. The CDR3 DNA reads TGTGCCAGCAGTTACTGGGGAGCGGGGCAAGAGACCCAGTACTTC. Translating it yields CASSYWGAGQETQYF.

In this sample, this clone turned up a few times. The chain is built from TRBV11-1 and TRBJ2-2; 7 positions match TRBD1. CDR1 is SGHAT, CDR2 FQDESV, per germline (reference sequence). V was pared by 1 base and J by 1 base, with 0 bases of the junction left unmatched. The CDR3 is made up of 15 amino acids. CDR3: CASSLGDRNTGELFF. The CDR3 DNA reads as TGTGCCAGCAGCTTAGGGGACAGGAACACCGGGGAGCTGTTTTTT. The full variable domain, with the rest looked up from reference TRBV11-1 and TRBJ2-2, is EAEVAQSPRYKITEKSQAVAFWCDPISGHATLYWYRQILGQGPELLVQFQDESVVDDSQLPKDRFSAERLKGVDSTLKIQPAELGDSAMYLCASSLGDRNTGELFFGEGSRLTVL.

J is TRBJ2-2 and V is TRBV4-3; D unresolved. Trimming took 1 base from V and 6 from J, leaving 15 bases between them. The CDR3 has 16 residues. CDR1 LGHNA and CDR2 YSLEER come from the germline V gene. CDR3 region: CASSQVLGGVAGELFF. The CDR3 DNA sequence: TGCGCCAGCAGCCAAGTATTAGGCGGTGTCGCCGGGGAGCTGTTTTTT.

The chain recombines TRBV19 with TRBJ2-7, with 10 bases matching TRBD1. CDR3 length: 16 amino acids. Germline V gene data show CDR1 as LNHDA and CDR2 as SQIVND (reference sequence). The V and J ends lost 3 bases and 3 bases, in that order; junction bases with no gene match: 8. DNA for the CDR3: TGTGCCAGTAGTATCACCGCGGGACAGGGGCTCTACGAGCAGTACTTC. As protein: CASSITAGQGLYEQYF.

This clone was picked up a small number of times. The chain links TRBV7-2 to TRBJ2-2; a weak D match, TRBD2 (6 bases). Per germline, CDR1 SGHTA and CDR2 FQGNSA. The CDR3 contains 15 residues. V dropped 5 bases and J dropped 8 bases, with 18 bases sitting between them. The CDR3 sequence: CASSPGLAWAGELFF. The CDR3 DNA reads as TGTGCCAGCAGCCCCGGGCTAGCGTGGGCAGGGGAGCTGTTTTTT.

This clone was counted a few times. The rearrangement links TRBV13 to TRBJ2-3; D gene ambiguous. Germline loops: CDR1 PRHDT, CDR2 FYEKMQ (reference sequence). The CDR3 length is 15 residues. Between the trimmed V and J ends, which lost 0 bases and 2 bases, there was a span of 9 bases. The CDR3 is CASSLGSLVTDTQYF. The CDR3 nucleotides read TGTGCCAGCAGCTTAGGTTCCCTAGTCACAGATACGCAGTATTTT.